A single T cell receptor (beta chain) is shown here with its context. Its antigen is unknown. Base qualities are missing; no much larger clone stands one base away. The cohort consisted of 666 healthy bone marrow donors. All cohort members were sampled while nominally healthy, although unrecorded immune exposures were likely present. The donor was CMV seronegative and was included in the group of about 400 seronegative cohort members. A peripheral blood sample was provided by each donor, and peripheral blood mononuclear cells were used for TCR beta sequencing. Genomic DNA was extracted from the blood cell samples with the Qiagen DNeasy Blood Extraction Kit. The germline V and J ends show losses of 6 bases and 5 bases respectively, and no gene match explains 7 bases of the junction. From the cysteine up to the phenylalanine, the CDR3 has a length of 14 residues. The DNA shown is the 42-base CDR3, in frame from base 1. Based on the germline V gene, the CDR1 and CDR2 sequences are ENHRY and SYGVKD.

The receptor library was made with the immunoSEQ multiplex PCR assay. For the multiplex PCR, a mixture combining 60 forward primers for TCR Vbeta segments and 13 reverse primers for TCR Jbeta segments was used. A multiplex PCR assay on genomic DNA amplified the CDR3 region of rearranged TCR beta genes. Amplified TCR beta libraries were sequenced as 87-base-pair reads on the Illumina HiSeq System. As for the original processing: A later analysis counted approximately 84 million unique TCR beta chains across the 550 to 700 repertoires, and some 12 million of these chains were shared by at least two donors. Raw reads were error-corrected and collapsed into unique sequences by a nearest-neighbor algorithm in which closely related sequences were merged to remove PCR and sequencing errors. To assign V, D and J gene segments, CDR3 sequences were aligned to IMGT reference sequences. Each retained sequence needed at least a six-nucleotide match to both a V gene segment and a J gene segment. Rearrangements were called productive when the CDR3 lacked stop codons and stayed in frame with V and J; all others were non-productive. Following IMGT convention, CDR3 was defined as the stretch from the second conserved V-encoded cysteine to the conserved J-encoded phenylalanine. Sequences without an unambiguous match to a single V gene segment were excluded from the earlier analysis of several hundred of the donors. In an earlier analysis of 587 of the donors, a V segment was called functional when productive rearrangements were above 56.7%, and segregating when the standard deviation between donors exceeded 5%. A statistical classification framework was built to diagnose cytomegalovirus status from the catalog of TCR beta chain sequences. A later analysis assigned V and J genes by comparing TCR nucleotide sequences with IMGT/GENE-DB human TR gene sequences. Using the TCRdist pipeline, a later analysis assigned CDR3 sequences along with most-parsimonious VDJ recombination scenarios. A later analysis defined each TCR beta chain by its CDR3 amino acid sequence plus V-gene family, and excluded reads lacking a unique V-gene family. In a later analysis, some 600 highly shared, low-generation-probability nucleotide sequences were removed to address suspected cross-contamination and a sequencing artifact. A later analysis calculated a clonal expansion index for each public chain from normalized within-repertoire ranks of inferred template counts. In a later analysis, generation probabilities were computed using a VDJ recombination model fitted to out-of-frame rearrangements, and the results were checked against IGoR. A later analysis scored TCR-TCR, TCR-HLA and TCR-CMV co-occurrence with hypergeometric tests, applying a repertoire-size bias correction to TCR pairs. In a later analysis, false discovery rates were estimated by permuting HLA or CMV assignments 20 times. In a later analysis, co-occurring TCRs were grouped using DBSCAN, with TCRdist sequence similarity added in when clustering inside HLA-allele-positive subsets. Repertoires with fewer than 30,000 or more than 120,000 public chains were left out of co-occurrence clustering, as were a handful of repertoires with anomalous nucleotide sharing. TCRdb stores this immuneACCESS table with in-frame sequences only. Part of the clones is absent; in the studies checked, under half of the shortfall reflects unresolved V genes, and no reason is known for the rest. V, J and clone size reflect that table, while D and trimming were determined from the DNA. The sample table records 180,000 or so clones; roughly 87% of these occur just once. The leading ten clones occupy 1.5% of the sample.

The sample is drawn from a study of cytomegalovirus exposure and HLA in healthy donors (dated by TCRdb to 2017 to 2019). For the study in its entirety: In an earlier analysis of 587 of the donors, approximately 300 Gb of sequence data and roughly 100 million unique TCR beta sequences from 150 million to 200 million T cells were reported. High-throughput TCR immunosequencing, statistical association of individual TCRs with disease status, and machine learning were combined to predict cytomegalovirus infection status. Typing coverage varied by locus: about 629-630 donors for A, B, C, DRB1 and DQB1; more than 500 for DQA1; about 590 for DPA1; fewer than 480 for DPB1. In an earlier analysis of over 550 of the donors, high-throughput TCR beta sequencing was used to judge whether each TCR beta V gene segment behaved as functional or pseudogenic. HLA typing included class I and class II loci at four-digit resolution. Besides the first cohort of roughly 660 subjects, a separate validation cohort made up of over 100 different subjects was used. Among about 390 genotyped donors of the cohort, an average of approximately 240,000 unique TCR beta nucleotide sequences were sequenced per donor, 15% to 20% of them non-productive. All discovery cohort repertoires had been generated using a single sequencing platform. Because of strong linkage in the cohort, roughly five DR-DQ haplotypes were treated as single units for association and clustering. Donor age, sex, ethnicity and CMV serostatus were compiled together with the repertoire data. About 330 gigabases of sequencing data and around 90 million unique TCR sequences made up an early release that covered several hundred HLA-typed donors. A later analysis re-analyzed previously published TCR beta repertoires from approximately 670 donors and added high-resolution HLA genotyping to study TCR occurrence patterns. Rather than using new phenotypic data, the later analysis identified candidate immune exposures from TCR beta sequences and from how often those sequences occurred across donors. The genetic ancestry cluster associated with self-reported Caucasian donors included 81% of the roughly 410 genotyped donors. Using immunosequencing, the study profiled T cell repertoires from 666 subjects and related those repertoires to cytomegalovirus serostatus. The study was designed to test whether signatures of past pathogen exposure could be identified by cataloging public T cell receptors. A later genetic analysis used genome-wide SNP genotypes for about 65% of the 666 donors, treating that subset as a discovery cohort.

General study outcomes and caveats: A later analysis found that most CMV-associated TCR beta chains appeared HLA-restricted, with HLA associations seemingly driven largely by CMV exposure. In a later genetic analysis, fewer N-insertions in productive TCRs were reported among donors in an Asian-associated ancestry cluster than the roughly 700-donor mean. Cytomegalovirus status was reported to be diagnosed by the classifier with high specificity and sensitivity in both the original and validation cohorts. In vitro tests confirmed that three of the cytomegalovirus-associated TCR beta chains recognize cytomegalovirus antigens. A later analysis found that HLA-associated TCR beta chains were more clonally expanded and had lower generation probabilities than equally common non-associated chains. The earlier analysis of approximately 560 of the donors excluded roughly 16 rarely observed V segments, including chromosome 9 orphons, because counts were too low. In a later genetic analysis, a missense DCLRE1C variant was associated with V-gene and J-gene trimming of TCR beta chains, and the association was replicated in an independent cohort. A group of highly shared sequence variants was considered likely to be a technical artifact of the sequencing pipeline. Sequencing depth was assumed to be roughly uniform across donors in the presence/absence analyses, though that assumption may not hold. A further reported finding was that TCR beta sequences accurately predicted the HLA-A and HLA-B alleles for most subjects in the first cohort. According to a later analysis, parvovirus B19, influenza, CMV and Epstein-Barr virus appeared linked to several top co-occurrence clusters. A total of 150 or so TCR beta chains were listed by the study as associated with cytomegalovirus. In a later analysis, 16,951 TCR beta sequences were associated with specific HLA alleles at a false discovery rate of 0.05. According to a later analysis, TCR association rates differed among HLA loci, with DRB1 alleles showing the most associated TCRs and HLA-C alleles showing the fewest. Only TCR beta chains were sequenced in this cohort, and the absence of alpha or paired-chain data limited detectable features. According to the authors, the approach could potentially be generalized to other disease states and immunological phenotypes. For the cohort, immune exposure information was limited to CMV serostatus. In an earlier analysis of 450 to 750 of the donors, most TCR beta V segments appeared in productive rearrangements about 90% or about 30% of the time, broadly matching IMGT annotations. Linkage disequilibrium might explain the correlated functional status among segregating V segments, but an unknown experimental factor could not be excluded. When HLA alleles, especially DR and DQ, strongly co-occurred, TCR associations were difficult to assign to individual alleles. Because HLA typing was unavailable for some donors at each locus, only the typed subset was used in association tests. The 87-base-pair reads could not distinguish some IMGT-functional V segments, including TRBV6-2 and TRBV6-3, so those segments were excluded. Most TCR sequences were observed very rarely across donors, whereas some public TCRs were present in many individuals.

The specimen sequenced was PBMCs. The TCR sequence derives from a middle-aged man in good health and CMV-seronegative. The chain links TRBV10-3 with TRBJ2-7, and TRBD1 matches 10 of the central bases. The CDR3 amino acid sequence is: CAIRTPGQGNEQYF. The sequence in DNA is TGTGCCATCAGGACGCCGGGACAGGGGAACGAGCAGTACTTC.